The rows below give T cell receptor beta chains drawn from one sample of a study of metastatic and nonmetastatic thyroid tumors. TCRdb reanalyzed the PCR reads with MiXCR. The table includes about 85,000 clones, 8.6% detected once. Sample: blood. The receptors originated from a female donor with papillary thyroid cancer or a benign thyroid nodule (not recorded which). Some clones in this sample may be carry-over from other donors' samples. Each CDR3 is given with its conserved first and last residue. A D gene is named only where the DNA matches it firmly. Clone size appears in some rows only: once, few, many, or a class for an expanded clone.

V: TRBV19
J: TRBJ2-6
D: NA
size: many
length: 15
DNA: TGTGCCAGTAGTATTCCGTCCTCTGGGGCCAACGTCCTGACTTTC
CDR3: CASSIPSSGANVLTF

V: TRBV6-1
J: TRBJ2-1
D: TRBD2
size: many
length: 15
DNA: TGTGCCAGCAGCGGGACTAGCGGGGGCAGGGATGAGCAGTTCTTC
CDR3: CASSGTSGGRDEQFF

V: TRBV14
J: TRBJ2-3
D: NA
size: few
length: 15
DNA: TGTGCCAGCAGCCAAGCCTGGCGGGGAGGAGATACGCAGTATTTT
CDR3: CASSQAWRGGDTQYF

V: TRBV6-1
J: TRBJ1-3
D: TRBD1
size: few
length: 16
DNA: TGTGCCAGCAGGGACGGGACAGCAAGCTCTGGAAACACCATATATTTT
CDR3: CASRDGTASSGNTIYF

V: TRBV12-3/TRBV12-4
J: TRBJ1-2
D: TRBD1
size: many
length: 15
DNA: TGTGCCAGCAGCCGACAGGGGGATCGTAGCTATGGCTACACCTTC
CDR3: CASSRQGDRSYGYTF

V: TRBV28
J: TRBJ1-2
D: NA
size: many
length: 11
DNA: TGTGCCAGCAGTTTACAGTATGGCTACACCTTC
CDR3: CASSLQYGYTF

V: TRBV28
J: TRBJ2-7
D: NA
size: few
length: 14
DNA: TGTGCCAGCAGGCAGGGGTATGGAATCTACGAGCAGTACTTC
CDR3: CASRQGYGIYEQYF

V: TRBV5-1
J: TRBJ2-1
D: TRBD2
size: many
length: 18
DNA: TGCGCCAGCAGCTTGGCCGATAGCGGGGGTTACTCCTACAATGAGCAGTTCTTC
CDR3: CASSLADSGGYSYNEQFF

V: TRBV3-1
J: TRBJ2-2
D: TRBD2
size: many
length: 16
DNA: TGTGCCAGCAGCCAAGTACTAGCGGGGAACACCGGGGAGCTGTTTTTT
CDR3: CASSQVLAGNTGELFF

V: TRBV6-1
J: TRBJ1-2
D: NA
size: NA
length: 13
DNA: TGTGCCAGCAGTGAAGGGACACCATATGGCTACACCTTC
CDR3: CASSEGTPYGYTF

V: TRBV10-3
J: TRBJ2-5
D: NA
size: many
length: 15
DNA: TGTGCCATCGGGAATGCTTCGGGGCCCCAAGAGACCCAGTACTTC
CDR3: CAIGNASGPQETQYF

V: TRBV19
J: TRBJ2-7
D: TRBD1
size: many
length: 16
DNA: TGTGCCAGTAGTACCCTAGACAGGGGTCATCTCTACGAGCAGTACTTC
CDR3: CASSTLDRGHLYEQYF

V: TRBV6-1
J: TRBJ2-4
D: TRBD1
size: many
length: 15
DNA: TGTGCCAGCAGTGGGGACAGGGTGACCAAAAACATTCAGTACTTC
CDR3: CASSGDRVTKNIQYF

V: TRBV6-5
J: TRBJ2-7
D: NA
size: few
length: 14
DNA: TGTGCCACCATTTCAGGGGGGGCCCCCTACGAGCAGTACTTC
CDR3: CATISGGAPYEQYF

V: TRBV11-2
J: TRBJ2-3
D: NA
size: many
length: 13
DNA: TGTGCCAGCAGCTTAGAAGGGGCCGATACGCAGTATTTT
CDR3: CASSLEGADTQYF

V: TRBV4-1
J: TRBJ1-2
D: NA
size: many
length: 14
DNA: TGCGCCAGCAGCCAACCGACCAGGGTTTATGGCTACACCTTC
CDR3: CASSQPTRVYGYTF

V: TRBV10-1
J: TRBJ1-1
D: NA
size: many
length: 13
DNA: TGCGCCAGCAGCCTTCAAACGAACACTGAAGCTTTCTTT
CDR3: CASSLQTNTEAFF

V: TRBV7-2
J: TRBJ2-5
D: NA
size: few
length: 13
DNA: TGTGCCAGCAGCTTGACAGTACAAGAGACCCAGTACTTC
CDR3: CASSLTVQETQYF

V: TRBV15
J: TRBJ2-5
D: NA
size: many
length: 17
DNA: TGTGCCACCAGCAGGAATGCAGCGGGCAGGGGGTTGGAGACCCAGTACTTC
CDR3: CATSRNAAGRGLETQYF

V: TRBV3-1
J: TRBJ2-2
D: TRBD1
size: NA
length: 15
DNA: TGTGCCAGCAGCCTCCGGACAGGGGTCTCTGGGGAGCTGTTTTTT
CDR3: CASSLRTGVSGELFF

V: TRBV6-1
J: TRBJ2-1
D: NA
size: many
length: 12
DNA: TGTGCCAGCTACCGGGGGGCCGGTGAGCAGTTCTTC
CDR3: CASYRGAGEQFF

V: TRBV9
J: TRBJ2-1
D: TRBD2
size: many
length: 15
DNA: TGTGCCAGCAGCGTAGCTAGCGGGGGGGACAATGAGCAGTTCTTC
CDR3: CASSVASGGDNEQFF

V: TRBV2
J: TRBJ1-4
D: TRBD1
size: many
length: 15
DNA: TGTGCCAGCGTCAGACAGGGCACAACTAATGAAAAACTGTTTTTT
CDR3: CASVRQGTTNEKLFF

V: TRBV3-1
J: TRBJ2-7
D: NA
size: NA
length: 13
DNA: TGTGCCAGCAGCCAATTCGGGGACAACGAGCAGTACTTC
CDR3: CASSQFGDNEQYF

V: TRBV2
J: TRBJ1-4
D: NA
size: many
length: 15
DNA: TGTGCCAGCAGTTCGAAAAGGGTTTTTGATAGACCCCTGGGTTTT
CDR3: CASSSKRVFDRPLGF

V: TRBV5-1
J: TRBJ1-4
D: TRBD1
size: many
length: 14
DNA: TGCGCCAGCAGCAGCGGGACAGTAAATGAAAAACTGTTTTTT
CDR3: CASSSGTVNEKLFF

V: TRBV15
J: TRBJ2-3
D: NA
size: many
length: 15
DNA: TGTGCCACCAGCAGAGATCAACGGGTTTTGGATACGCAGTATTTT
CDR3: CATSRDQRVLDTQYF

V: TRBV14
J: TRBJ1-1
D: NA
size: few
length: 14
DNA: TGTGCCAGCAGCCAAGACTCACTGGGTACTGAAGCTTTCTTT
CDR3: CASSQDSLGTEAFF

V: TRBV6-1
J: TRBJ1-4
D: NA
size: many
length: 15
DNA: TGTGCCAGCAGTGAAGCGACGAGAAGTAATGAAAAACTGTTTTTT
CDR3: CASSEATRSNEKLFF

V: TRBV4-1
J: TRBJ2-2
D: TRBD1
size: many
length: 16
DNA: TGCGCCAGCAGCCAACAACAGGGGGCGAACACCGGGGAGCTGTTTTTT
CDR3: CASSQQQGANTGELFF

V: TRBV30
J: TRBJ2-7
D: TRBD1
size: few
length: 13
DNA: TGTGCCTGTGTGGGACAGGAGGCCTACGAGCAGTACTTC
CDR3: CACVGQEAYEQYF

V: TRBV3-1
J: TRBJ1-6
D: NA
size: NA
length: 11
DNA: TGTGCCAGTGGGCCGAATTCACCCCTCCACTTT
CDR3: CASGPNSPLHF

V: TRBV24-1
J: TRBJ2-1
D: TRBD2
size: many
length: 17
DNA: TGTGCCACCAGTGATTTCCTAATGCGGGGGGGCTACAATGAGCAGTTCTTC
CDR3: CATSDFLMRGGYNEQFF

V: TRBV11-3
J: TRBJ2-1
D: TRBD2
size: many
length: 13
DNA: TGTGCCAGCAGCACCCAAGCGGGGTATGAGCAGTTCTTC
CDR3: CASSTQAGYEQFF

V: TRBV18
J: TRBJ1-5
D: NA
size: NA
length: 16
DNA: TGTGCCAGCTCACCAATCGGGGAAAATAGCAATCAGCCCCAGCATTTT
CDR3: CASSPIGENSNQPQHF

V: TRBV7-6
J: TRBJ2-3
D: NA
size: NA
length: 15
DNA: TGTGCCAGCAGCCTTGACAGATTTAGCACAGATACGCAGTATTTT
CDR3: CASSLDRFSTDTQYF

V: TRBV16
J: TRBJ1-2
D: NA
size: many
length: 13
DNA: TGTGCCAGCAGCCGCAATGGTAACTATGGCTACACCTTC
CDR3: CASSRNGNYGYTF

V: TRBV6-1
J: TRBJ1-1
D: NA
size: few
length: 17
DNA: TGTGCCAGCAGTGATACTGGAGAGGGGGGGGGAAAAGGTGAAGCTTTCTTT
CDR3: CASSDTGEGGGKGEAFF

V: TRBV6-1
J: TRBJ1-1
D: NA
size: many
length: 13
DNA: TGTGCCAGCAGCTCCCAGGGGAACACTGAAGCTTTCTTT
CDR3: CASSSQGNTEAFF

V: TRBV11-2
J: TRBJ2-7
D: TRBD1
size: NA
length: 16
DNA: TGTGCCAGCAGCTTAGGCCACCGGGACAGGACCCCCGAGCAGTACTTC
CDR3: CASSLGHRDRTPEQYF

V: TRBV7-3
J: TRBJ2-3
D: NA
size: many
length: 14
DNA: TGTGCCAGCACCTTAGCCGGGGGGCCAGATACGCAGTATTTT
CDR3: CASTLAGGPDTQYF

V: TRBV25-1
J: TRBJ2-1
D: NA
size: many
length: 15
DNA: TGTGCCAGCAGTGATTATCCCCGTACGGACAATGAGCAGTTCTTC
CDR3: CASSDYPRTDNEQFF

V: TRBV7-9
J: TRBJ2-3
D: TRBD2
size: many
length: 16
DNA: TGTGCCAGCAGCTCAGGGACTAGCGGGGAGAGGGATACGCAGTATTTT
CDR3: CASSSGTSGERDTQYF

V: TRBV27
J: TRBJ1-6
D: NA
size: NA
length: 17
DNA: TGTGCCAGCAGTGTACTTACAGGGTATGAGGGTAATTCACCCCTCCACTTT
CDR3: CASSVLTGYEGNSPLHF

V: TRBV28
J: TRBJ1-2
D: NA
size: many
length: 13
DNA: TGTGCCAGCACCTTGAACAGTTGGGGCGGCTACACCTTC
CDR3: CASTLNSWGGYTF

V: TRBV6-2/TRBV6-3
J: TRBJ2-3
D: TRBD1
size: NA
length: 14
DNA: TGTGCCAGCAGCCGGACAGGGGAGATAGATACGCAGTATTTT
CDR3: CASSRTGEIDTQYF

V: TRBV7-2
J: TRBJ2-5
D: NA
size: many
length: 14
DNA: TGTGCCAGCAGCTTAAGTGGTCTTCAAGAGACCCAGTACTTC
CDR3: CASSLSGLQETQYF

V: TRBV11-2
J: TRBJ2-2
D: TRBD2
size: many
length: 15
DNA: TGTGCCACCCGAACGGGACTAGCGGTCTCTGGGGAGCTGTTTTTT
CDR3: CATRTGLAVSGELFF

V: TRBV15
J: TRBJ2-2
D: NA
size: many
length: 14
DNA: TGTGCCACCAGCAGAATAAGGGGACCCGGGGAGCTGTTTTTT
CDR3: CATSRIRGPGELFF

V: TRBV4-2
J: TRBJ1-1
D: NA
size: many
length: 15
DNA: TGTGCCAGCAGCCAAGTTGGGGCTTTGAACACTGAAGCTTTCTTT
CDR3: CASSQVGALNTEAFF